Listed below are T cell receptor beta chains from one sample, sequenced in a study of cytomegalovirus exposure and HLA in healthy donors. Assay used: immunoSEQ multiplex PCR; TCRdb lists only in-frame clones, some missing. Among 150,000 to 200,000 clones listed, 80% to 90% were seen once. Sequences were obtained from PBMCs. The receptor source for this set is a man aged 18 to 30 in good health and CMV-seropositive. The CDR3 runs from the conserved cysteine through the conserved F or W. A D gene is named only where the DNA matches it firmly. For some rows the clone size is stated as once, few or many, or as a class when expanded; others skip it.

d_gene: .
abundance: .
j_gene: TRBJ2-3
v_gene: TRBV18
CDR3aa: CASSPRIWSQSSTDTQYF
CDR3nt: TGTGCCAGCTCACCTCGCATCTGGTCACAGTCCAGCACAGATACGCAGTATTTT

d_gene: TRBD1
abundance: .
j_gene: TRBJ1-4
v_gene: TRBV7-9
CDR3aa: CASSTTGANEKLFF
CDR3nt: TGTGCCAGCAGCACGACAGGGGCTAATGAAAAACTGTTTTTT

d_gene: .
abundance: .
j_gene: TRBJ1-5
v_gene: TRBV5-6
CDR3aa: CASNRQGMTPQHF
CDR3nt: TGTGCCAGCAACCGCCAGGGAATGACGCCCCAGCATTTT

d_gene: .
abundance: .
j_gene: TRBJ2-7
v_gene: TRBV6-5
CDR3aa: CASRTTGYEQYF
CDR3nt: TGTGCCAGCAGGACGACAGGCTACGAGCAGTACTTC

d_gene: TRBD1
abundance: .
j_gene: TRBJ2-3
v_gene: TRBV13
CDR3aa: CASSDRDRGWDTQYF
CDR3nt: TGTGCCAGCAGCGACCGGGACAGGGGTTGGGATACGCAGTATTTT

d_gene: TRBD1
abundance: .
j_gene: TRBJ2-5
v_gene: TRBV6-5
CDR3aa: CASRAQGARETQYF
CDR3nt: TGTGCCAGCAGGGCACAGGGGGCCCGGGAGACCCAGTACTTC

d_gene: .
abundance: .
j_gene: TRBJ2-7
v_gene: TRBV10-3
CDR3aa: CAISDFRERYEQYF
CDR3nt: TGTGCCATCAGTGATTTCAGGGAAAGGTACGAGCAGTACTTC

d_gene: TRBD1
abundance: .
j_gene: TRBJ1-5
v_gene: TRBV30
CDR3aa: CAWSRGQGQYSNQPQHF
CDR3nt: TGTGCCTGGAGTCGCGGACAGGGACAATATAGCAATCAGCCCCAGCATTTT

d_gene: TRBD2
abundance: .
j_gene: TRBJ2-5
v_gene: TRBV10-3
CDR3aa: CAISENPLTSSQETQYF
CDR3nt: TGTGCCATCAGTGAGAACCCCCTGACTAGCAGCCAAGAGACCCAGTACTTC

d_gene: TRBD1
abundance: .
j_gene: TRBJ2-7
v_gene: TRBV5-1
CDR3aa: CASSPGQGAYEQYF
CDR3nt: TGCGCCAGCAGCCCCGGACAGGGGGCCTACGAGCAGTACTTC

d_gene: TRBD1
abundance: .
j_gene: TRBJ1-2
v_gene: TRBV5-1
CDR3aa: CASSLAPRQGSHESGYTF
CDR3nt: TGCGCCAGCAGCTTGGCCCCGAGACAGGGGTCACATGAGAGTGGCTACACCTTC

d_gene: TRBD1
abundance: .
j_gene: TRBJ2-7
v_gene: TRBV29-1
CDR3aa: CSVATGGSSYEQYF
CDR3nt: TGCAGCGTCGCTACAGGGGGCAGCTCCTACGAGCAGTACTTC

d_gene: TRBD1
abundance: few
j_gene: TRBJ2-7
v_gene: TRBV10-3
CDR3aa: CAISAPDRGQDEQYF
CDR3nt: TGTGCCATCAGTGCCCCGGACAGGGGGCAGGACGAGCAGTACTTC

d_gene: .
abundance: .
j_gene: TRBJ1-2
v_gene: TRBV6-1
CDR3aa: CASSDQGPYGYTF
CDR3nt: TGTGCCAGCAGTGATCAGGGTCCCTATGGCTACACCTTC

d_gene: .
abundance: .
j_gene: TRBJ2-5
v_gene: TRBV5-4
CDR3aa: CASSLGGPEPKTQYF
CDR3nt: TGTGCCAGCAGCTTGGGGGGGCCAGAACCAAAGACCCAGTACTTC

d_gene: .
abundance: .
j_gene: TRBJ2-7
v_gene: TRBV5-1
CDR3aa: CASSLLGGADYEQYF
CDR3nt: TGCGCCAGCAGCCTGCTGGGGGGTGCCGACTACGAGCAGTACTTC

d_gene: TRBD1
abundance: few
j_gene: TRBJ1-5
v_gene: TRBV4-1
CDR3aa: CASSQLGTGISNQPQHF
CDR3nt: TGCGCCAGCAGCCAACTGGGGACAGGGATAAGCAATCAGCCCCAGCATTTT

d_gene: TRBD1
abundance: .
j_gene: TRBJ2-2
v_gene: TRBV19
CDR3aa: CASSFRDRARELFF
CDR3nt: TGTGCCAGTAGCTTCCGGGACAGGGCAAGGGAGCTGTTTTTT

d_gene: .
abundance: .
j_gene: TRBJ2-1
v_gene: TRBV18
CDR3aa: CASSPGSSSYNEQFF
CDR3nt: TGTGCCAGCTCACCAGGTTCGAGCTCCTACAATGAGCAGTTCTTC

d_gene: .
abundance: few
j_gene: TRBJ2-4
v_gene: TRBV21-1
CDR3aa: CASMPTGLAKNIQYF
CDR3nt: TGTGCCAGCATGCCGACAGGCTTAGCCAAAAACATTCAGTACTTC

d_gene: TRBD1
abundance: .
j_gene: TRBJ1-2
v_gene: TRBV10-1
CDR3aa: CASRRTGTETNYGYTF
CDR3nt: TGCGCCAGCAGAAGAACCGGGACAGAGACTAACTATGGCTACACCTTC

d_gene: TRBD2
abundance: .
j_gene: TRBJ2-7
v_gene: TRBV7-2
CDR3aa: CASSLDRGLAGGRIHF
CDR3nt: TGTGCCAGCAGCTTAGACAGGGGACTAGCGGGGGGGCGTATTCACTTC

d_gene: TRBD1
abundance: .
j_gene: TRBJ2-5
v_gene: TRBV29-1
CDR3aa: CSGGTAAQETQYF
CDR3nt: TGCAGTGGTGGGACAGCCGCCCAGGAGACCCAGTACTTC

d_gene: .
abundance: .
j_gene: TRBJ1-6
v_gene: TRBV11-1
CDR3aa: CASSLQYNSPLHF
CDR3nt: TGTGCCAGCAGCTTACAATATAATTCACCCCTCCACTTT

d_gene: .
abundance: few
j_gene: TRBJ2-3
v_gene: TRBV19
CDR3aa: CASSISTGRGTDTQYF
CDR3nt: TGTGCCAGTAGTATATCAACCGGACGAGGGACAGATACGCAGTATTTT

d_gene: .
abundance: .
j_gene: TRBJ1-5
v_gene: TRBV7-8
CDR3aa: CASSFRGQPQHF
CDR3nt: TGTGCCAGCAGCTTCCGGGGACAGCCCCAGCATTTT

d_gene: TRBD1
abundance: .
j_gene: TRBJ1-5
v_gene: TRBV19
CDR3aa: CASSIRYRGDNQPQHF
CDR3nt: TGTGCCAGTAGTATCAGATACAGGGGGGACAATCAGCCCCAGCATTTT

d_gene: TRBD2
abundance: .
j_gene: TRBJ2-5
v_gene: TRBV4-1
CDR3aa: CASSPGTSIQETQYF
CDR3nt: TGCGCCAGCAGCCCCGGGACTAGCATACAAGAGACCCAGTACTTC

d_gene: TRBD1
abundance: .
j_gene: TRBJ1-2
v_gene: TRBV6-5
CDR3aa: CASSQQGTGIGYTF
CDR3nt: TGTGCCAGCAGTCAGCAGGGGACAGGGATTGGCTACACCTTC

d_gene: .
abundance: .
j_gene: TRBJ2-7
v_gene: TRBV7-8
CDR3aa: CASSFPAYEQYF
CDR3nt: TGTGCCAGCAGCTTCCCTGCGTACGAGCAGTACTTC

d_gene: TRBD1
abundance: .
j_gene: TRBJ1-6
v_gene: TRBV18
CDR3aa: CASSEGTGDNSPLHF
CDR3nt: TGTGCCAGCTCAGAGGGGACAGGGGATAATTCACCCCTCCACTTT